A single sample is the source of the 14 T cell receptor beta chains below, sequenced in a study of shared clonotypes between healthy human individuals. CD8 cells regarded as naive lacked CD45RO, were positively chosen for CCR7, and omitted terminally differentiated effector memory CD45RA+ cells. Profiling relied on immunoSEQ multiplex PCR, and the TCRdb table lists in-frame clones only, not all of them. The sample consists of some 2,000,000 clones, about 94% of them appearing once. The sequenced sample consisted of naive CD8+ T cells sorted from blood. The receptors stem from a man aged 18 to 29 in good health.

V gene TRBV15 combines with J gene TRBJ2-1, with D tentatively TRBD2 (5 bases). The CDR3 has 15 amino acids. Trimming took off 5 bases at V and 7 bases at J, with 18 bases between the two ends. Looked up from germline, CDR1 is LNHNV and CDR2 is YYDKDF (reference sequence). The CDR3 here is CATSDAMPTGNEQFF. As DNA, the CDR3 is TGTGCCACCAGCGACGCTATGCCTACGGGGAATGAGCAGTTCTTC. Using reference TRBV15 and TRBJ2-1 for the parts outside the CDR3, the full variable domain is DAMVIQNPRYQVTQFGKPVTLSCSQTLNHNVMYWYQQKSSQAPKLLFHYYDKDFNNEADTPDNFQSRRPNTSFCFLDIRSPGLGDTAMYLCATSDAMPTGNEQFFGPGTRLTVL.

About this clone: Additional DNA sequences in this sample encode the identical CDR3. This sequence joins TRBV7-9 and TRBJ2-7; 7 bases agree with TRBD2. CDR1 is SEHNR and CDR2 is FQNEAQ in the germline V gene (reference sequence). The CDR3 runs 13 residues. V dropped 6 bases and J dropped 3; count of bases not matched to a gene: 5. Written as DNA, the CDR3 is TGTGCCAGCAGTTGGGGGGGAGGCTACGAGCAGTACTTC. Translated: CASSWGGGYEQYF.

The chain combines TRBV12-2 with TRBJ1-3; the DNA was not used to check the table's D call, TRBD1. TRBV12-2 corresponds to a pseudogene. This CDR3 region has 14 residues. The CDR3 spells CASRMDVGRNTIYF. The DNA for the CDR3 is TGTGCAAGTCGGATGGACGTGGGGCGGAACACCATATATTTT.

The chain carries TRBV5-4 and TRBJ2-3, with 8 bases matching TRBD2. The trim removed 4 bases at V and 13 bases at J, leaving 14 bases unmatched. This CDR3 is 14 amino acids long. CDR1 and CDR2 (germline): SGHNT, YYREEE (reference sequence). The CDR3 is CASSLLAGGSEEYF. The CDR3 nucleotides read TGTGCCAGCAGCCTCCTTGCGGGAGGATCGGAGGAGTATTTT. The full variable domain, completed using reference TRBV5-4 and TRBJ2-3, is ETGVTQSPTHLIKTRGQQVTLRCSSQSGHNTVSWYQQALGQGPQFIFQYYREEENGRGNFPPRFSGLQFPNYSSELNVNALELDDSALYLCASSLLAGGSEEYFGPGTRLTVL.

This clone was found a few times. Other nucleotide sequences in the sample specify the same CDR3. This chain connects TRBV4-1 to TRBJ1-2, with TRBD1 matching over 9 bases. Germline CDR1 and CDR2: MGHRA and YSYEKL. The ends lost 4 bases at V and 3 bases at J; junction bases unmatched: 6. The length of the CDR3 is 15 residues. The CDR3 DNA is TGCGCCAGCAGCCCCAAACAGGGGGCGGACTATGGCTACACCTTC. Translated, it gives CASSPKQGADYGYTF.

The rearrangement joins TRBV4-3 to TRBJ2-5; D is uncertain. Germline V gene data show CDR1 as LGHNA and CDR2 as YSLEER. CDR3 length: 13 amino acids. Trimming pared 4 bases from V and 7 bases from J, leaving 13 bases between. CDR3 loop: CASSRSLSGTQYF. The CDR3 DNA is TGCGCCAGCAGCCGCTCACTGTCGGGGACCCAGTACTTC.

This chain links TRBV28 with TRBJ2-2; TRBD1 matches 7 bases. Unmatched junction bases numbered 2, after V lost 4 bases and J lost 0 bases. CDR1 is MDHEN and CDR2 is SYDVKM in the germline V gene. CDR3 length: 15 residues. This CDR3 reads CASSSDRANTGELFF. As DNA, the CDR3 is TGTGCCAGCAGTTCCGACAGGGCGAACACCGGGGAGCTGTTTTTT.

The sample holds one count of this clone. The chain uses TRBV27 and TRBJ2-1; D possibly matches TRBD1 or TRBD2 (5 bases each). The V end lost 7 bases, the J end lost 9 bases, and 10 bases lay between the germline ends. The CDR3 runs to 11 residues. The V gene's germline CDR1 is MNHEY and CDR2 SMNVEV (reference sequence). The CDR3 DNA reads as TGTGCCAGCAATGGGGGTCCTGAGCAGTTCTTC. It specifies CASNGGPEQFF.

Concerning this clone: Other nucleotide sequences from this sample produce the same CDR3. The rearrangement joins TRBV9 to TRBJ2-6, with D uncertain. The CDR3 loop spans 15 amino acids. The germline gives CDR1 SGDLS, CDR2 YYNGEE. The V and J ends lost 1 base and 0 bases respectively, with 5 bases between them. The CDR3: CASSVSGSGANVLTF. The CDR3 DNA reads TGTGCCAGCAGCGTATCCGGCTCTGGGGCCAACGTCCTGACTTTC.

The V and J genes are TRBV29-1 and TRBJ1-1; D unclear. CDR3 length equals 10 residues. V was pared by 6 bases and J by 1 base, with 3 bases between. The germline CDR1 and CDR2 sequences are SQVTM and ANQGSEA. DNA of the CDR3: TGCAGCGTGGAGAACACTGAAGCTTTCTTT. Protein product: CSVENTEAFF. The entire variable domain, with the rest obtained from reference TRBV29-1 and TRBJ1-1, is as follows: SAVISQKPSRDICQRGTSLTIQCQVDSQVTMMFWYRQQPGQSLTLIATANQGSEATYESGFVIDKFPISRPNLTFSTLTVSNMSPEDSSIYLCSVENTEAFFGQGTRLTVV.

This clone was seen a handful of times. At one end, the junction sequence differs from germline, possibly due to a read error. The CDR3, as DNA: TGTGCCAGCAGTGACTCCTTAGAATCACCCCTCCACTTT. Protein sequence: CASSDSLESPLHF. The genes are TRBV6-5 and TRBJ1-6; unclear D gene. The CDR3 consists of 13 residues. CDR1 is MNHEY and CDR2 is SVGAGI in the germline V gene.

As concerns this clone: The sample has other DNA sequences that encode this CDR3 too. The chain recombines TRBV29-1 with TRBJ2-5; D gene ambiguous. The CDR3 sequence is 10 residues long. Germline assignment: CDR1 SQVTM and CDR2 ANQGSEA. Trimming shortened V by 2 bases and J by 5 bases, and 3 bases separated the two germline ends. DNA for the CDR3: TGCAGCGTTGAAAGGGAGACCCAGTACTTC. Amino acids: CSVERETQYF.

The chain recombines TRBV6-1 with TRBJ2-1; 7 nucleotides line up with TRBD1. The germline V gene encodes CDR1 MNHNS and CDR2 SASEGT. V was pared by 2 bases and J by 8 bases, with 9 bases of the junction left unmatched. The CDR3 is 15 amino acids. The CDR3 sequence is CASSEYRGSVYEQFF. DNA for the CDR3: TGTGCCAGCAGTGAATACAGGGGAAGTGTGTATGAGCAGTTCTTC.

The genes are TRBV29-1 and TRBJ1-1; D call uncertain. CDR3 length: 13 residues. Trimming removed 6 bases from V and 0 bases from J, with 11 bases in between. Germline V gives CDR1 SQVTM, CDR2 ANQGSEA. CDR3: CSVDRDVNTEAFF. The CDR3 DNA sequence: TGCAGCGTCGACCGAGACGTGAACACTGAAGCTTTCTTT.